These T cell receptor beta chains were read from a single sample in a study of neurological immune-mediated disorders. One entry per CDR3 protein, called by TCRdb with MiXCR from the 5' RACE reads. The sample lists around 25,000 distinct CDR3 sequences, more than 2% occurring once. Sequencing was carried out using PBMCs. These receptor sequences come from a woman aged 45-59 years with multiple sclerosis. Both conserved end residues are part of each CDR3. The D gene is left open where the match is weak. Clone sizes are given selectively: once, few, many, or a class where the clone is expanded.

V gene	D gene	J gene	clone size	CDR3 protein	CDR3 DNA
TRBV20-1	NA	TRBJ2-1	many	CSARTFGDVGGNEQFF	TGCAGTGCTAGAACGTTCGGGGACGTAGGGGGGAATGAGCAGTTCTTC
TRBV9	NA	TRBJ2-7	many	CASSLGDFAYEQYF	TGTGCCAGCAGCCTAGGGGACTTCGCCTACGAGCAGTACTTC
TRBV20-1	TRBD2	TRBJ2-2	many	CSAVAGALGGELFF	TGCAGTGCTGTAGCGGGAGCTTTGGGCGGGGAGCTGTTTTTT
TRBV12-3/TRBV12-4	NA	TRBJ2-3	many	CASLRSHFSTDTQYF	TGTGCCAGCCTTCGGTCGCACTTTAGCACAGATACGCAGTATTTT
TRBV4-2	TRBD1	TRBJ1-1	many	CASSHPGGVNTEAFF	TGTGCCAGCAGCCACCCAGGGGGTGTGAACACTGAAGCTTTCTTT
TRBV20-1	TRBD1	TRBJ2-7	many	CSARRDRAAEQYF	TGCAGTGCTAGAAGGGACAGGGCTGCCGAGCAGTACTTC
TRBV6-5	NA	TRBJ2-5	many	CASSPLWDQETQYF	TGTGCCAGCAGCCCTCTATGGGATCAAGAGACCCAGTACTTC
TRBV5-1	NA	TRBJ2-5	many	CASSPGTVDETQYF	TGCGCCAGCAGCCCCGGGACCGTTGACGAGACCCAGTACTTC
TRBV2	NA	TRBJ2-7	many	CASRRDKSYEQYF	TGTGCCAGCAGGAGGGACAAATCCTACGAGCAGTACTTC
TRBV9	TRBD1	TRBJ1-2	many	CASSVAGTGKDGYTF	TGTGCCAGCAGCGTAGCCGGGACAGGGAAGGATGGCTACACCTTC
TRBV20-1	TRBD1	TRBJ1-5	NA	CSATATGAQPQHF	TGCAGTGCCACCGCGACAGGGGCTCAGCCCCAGCATTTT
TRBV20-1	TRBD1	TRBJ1-5	many	CSARNNRGVGQPQHF	TGCAGTGCTAGAAATAACAGGGGAGTCGGTCAGCCCCAGCATTTT
TRBV20-1	NA	TRBJ2-7	many	CSARDYQRATYEQYF	TGCAGTGCTAGAGATTACCAGCGGGCGACCTACGAGCAGTACTTC
TRBV5-6	TRBD2	TRBJ2-1	many	CATRPGLAGNEQFF	TGTGCCACCAGGCCGGGACTAGCGGGGAATGAGCAGTTCTTC
TRBV18	NA	TRBJ2-3	many	CASSRGGTDTQYF	TGTGCCAGCTCACGAGGGGGCACAGATACGCAGTATTTT
TRBV6-6	NA	TRBJ2-5	many	CASRTLGTQYF	TGTGCCAGCAGAACCCTGGGGACCCAGTACTTC